Listed here are 4 T cell receptor beta chains from one sample, sequenced in a study of blood T cell repertoires in COVID-19. Clones were sequenced by immunoSEQ multiplex PCR, and TCRdb holds only the in-frame ones, with some missing. This table has about 110,000 clones, 80% to 90% appearing once. Sample: peripheral blood. These receptors all come from a woman aged 60-70 years with acute or convalescent COVID-19.

V and J are TRBV3-1 (or the pseudogene TRBV3-2) and TRBJ1-1; D perhaps matches TRBD1 (5 bases). V was cut by 1 base and J by 6 bases, with 9 bases left in between. Germline assignment: CDR1 LGHDT and CDR2 YNNKEL (reference sequence). The CDR3 consists of 13 residues. The CDR3 sequence: CASSQVGGSEAFF. CDR3 DNA sequence: TGTGCCAGCAGCCAAGTGGGGGGATCTGAAGCTTTCTTT.

The genes are TRBV6-2 or TRBV6-3 and TRBJ2-7, with D hard to call. The V end was cut by 1 base, the J end by 7 bases, with 11 bases between. Germline V lookup: CDR1 MNHEY, CDR2 SVGEGT. The CDR3 has 13 residues. The CDR3 sequence is CASSYLVTREQYF. In DNA form, the CDR3 reads TGTGCCAGCAGTTACTTAGTTACGCGAGAGCAGTACTTC.

This clone turned up a few times. The gene calls are TRBV5-1 and TRBJ2-1; no clear D gene. The CDR3 spans 14 residues. Germline V gene sequence: CDR1 SGHRS, CDR2 YFSETQ. With 1 base removed from V and 3 bases from J, the gap between germline ends came to 8 bases. CDR3 sequence: CASSLRQNYNEQFF. CDR3 bases: TGCGCCAGCAGCTTGCGTCAGAACTACAATGAGCAGTTCTTC.

This sequence joins TRBV9 and TRBJ1-6; 9 bases match TRBD1. This CDR3 is 15 amino acids long. Germline V gives CDR1 SGDLS, CDR2 YYNGEE. With 3 bases clipped from V and 9 bases from J, the junction kept 7 bases outside the gene matches. The chain's CDR3 is CASSGRPGQGSPLHF. The CDR3 DNA is TGTGCCAGCAGCGGACGACCGGGACAGGGTTCACCCCTCCACTTT.